The source of this T cell receptor (beta chain) is a study of T-cell memory formation after mild COVID-19. The study, taken as a whole, reports: Whether day 37 second-wave clones are SARS-CoV-2-specific was not confirmed.

This clonotype was found a few times. Antigen: not known. Each CDR3 protein is one row after TCRdb ran MiXCR on the 5' RACE reads. The sample lists some 130,000 distinct CDR3 sequences, more than 15% occurring once. The length of the CDR3 is 15 residues. Losses at the gene ends were 5 bases for V and 3 bases for J; bases not matched to a gene: 6. Germline V gene lookup returns CDR1 MNHEY and CDR2 SVGEGT. Material: PBMCs or a T cell subset sorted from them (not recorded which). The source of this sequence is an adult woman who had mild COVID-19 (a few samples of this study predate the infection). Cell type and time point are not known. The chain links TRBV6-2 or TRBV6-3 to TRBJ2-7; 11 bases match TRBD1. The chain's CDR3 is CASSKPGTGGYEQYF. As DNA, the CDR3 is TGTGCCAGCAGTAAACCCGGGACAGGGGGCTACGAGCAGTACTTC.